What follows are 19 T cell receptor beta chains derived from one specimen sequenced in a study of chemoradiotherapy in HPV16-positive cancers. This table comes from immunoSEQ multiplex PCR, and its TCRdb copy is limited to in-frame clones, with some not included. The table has 30,000 to 50,000 clones, roughly 77% seen once. The specimen comprised blood, sampled from a patient who underwent chemoradiotherapy. The origin of the receptors is a human donor with HPV-associated anogenital cancer.

The chain combines TRBV12-5 with TRBJ1-1; D ambiguous. Germline-derived CDR1 and CDR2 are LGHNT and FRNRAP. The CDR3 extends over 13 amino acids. Trimming removed 7 bases from V and 0 bases from J, with 9 bases in between. The CDR3 region has the DNA TGTGCTAGTGCCGGAGGGTTGAACACTGAAGCTTTCTTT. This codes for CASAGGLNTEAFF.

In this sample, this clone turned up a few times. The chain links TRBV6-5 to TRBJ2-7, with TRBD2 matching 11 bases. CDR3 length equals 16 residues. Germline CDR1 reads MNHEY; CDR2 reads SVGAGI. V gave up 0 bases and J gave up 2 bases; unmatched junction bases: 3. This CDR3 reads CASSYSGTSGTYEQYF. The CDR3 nucleotides read TGTGCCAGCAGTTACTCAGGGACTAGCGGAACCTACGAGCAGTACTTC.

This clone was found a few times. This sequence joins TRBV30 and TRBJ1-1; no clear D gene. Trimming removed 2 bases at V and 8 bases at J, with 9 bases between. Germline CDR1 is GTSNPN and CDR2 is SVGIG (reference sequence). This CDR3 comprises 11 residues. The CDR3 nucleotides are TGTGCCTGGAGTTACCGGAACGAAGCTTTCTTT. Its protein product is CAWSYRNEAFF.

The rearrangement links TRBV2 to TRBJ1-2, with 7 positions matching TRBD1. Trimming cost V 2 bases and J 6 bases; bases outside gene matches: 21. Germline V CDR1 and CDR2: SNHLY, FYNNEI. This CDR3 is built from 19 residues. The DNA for the CDR3 is TGTGCCAGCAGTGAATGGGACAGAAGAACCCAAGTGGTAGAGGATGGCTACACCTTC. It codes for CASSEWDRRTQVVEDGYTF.

V gene TRBV27 combines with J gene TRBJ2-7; 9 bases are shared with TRBD1. CDR3 length: 12 amino acids. Germline CDR1 reads MNHEY; CDR2 reads SMNVEV (reference sequence). Losses at the gene ends were 9 bases for V and 7 bases for J; bases not matched to a gene: 7. DNA for the CDR3: TGTGCCAGGACGGACAGGGGCCTTGAGCAGTACTTC. It specifies CARTDRGLEQYF.

Note on this clone: Its ends do not fully match the called genes, so a read error is possible. The chain uses TRBV30 and TRBJ2-2, with 8 bases fitting TRBD1. Germline CDR1 is GTSNPN and CDR2 is SVGIG (reference sequence). CDR3 size: 14 residues. In nucleotides, the CDR3 is TGTGCCGGGAGCAGGGGGCCGAACACCGGGGAGCTGTTTTTT. Translation gives CAGSRGPNTGELFF.

This clone was counted once. The gene calls are TRBV6-4 and TRBJ2-1; maybe TRBD2 (7 bases). The CDR3 runs to 22 residues. Trimming cost V 0 bases and J 2 bases, with 29 bases left between them. The germline V gene encodes CDR1 MRHNA and CDR2 SNTAGT. CDR3 in DNA: TGTGCCAGCAGTGACTCTTTTGGTGTAGGGAAACAGGGACTACCCGCCTACAATGAGCAGTTCTTC. Protein sequence: CASSDSFGVGKQGLPAYNEQFF.

The chain links TRBV19 to TRBJ1-1; no firm D call. Germline values: CDR1 LNHDA, CDR2 SQIVND (reference sequence). The CDR3 covers 14 residues. V gave up 6 bases and J gave up 4 bases, with 15 bases separating them. Here the CDR3 DNA reads TGTGCCAGTAGCTTTACAGCGTGGGGCACTGAAGCTTTCTTT. Its translation is CASSFTAWGTEAFF.

The chain carries TRBV18 and TRBJ1-3; tentative D call: TRBD1 (5 bases). The CDR3 runs 16 residues. The germline gives CDR1 KGHSH, CDR2 LQKENI. The V end was cut by 3 bases, the J end by 0 bases, with 12 bases between. This chain's CDR3 is CASSPPRGSSGNTIYF. The CDR3 nucleotides read TGTGCCAGCTCACCTCCCCGGGGGAGCTCTGGAAACACCATATATTTT. Full variable domain (outside the CDR3, taken from reference TRBV18 and TRBJ1-3): NAGVMQNPRHLVRRRGQEARLRCSPMKGHSHVYWYRQLPEEGLKFMVYLQKENIIDESGMPKERFSAEFPKEGPSILRIQQVVRGDSAAYFCASSPPRGSSGNTIYFGEGSWLTVV.

This chain links TRBV5-1 with TRBJ2-6; D not certain. Trimming removed 2 bases from V and 0 bases from J, with 6 bases in between. Germline values: CDR1 SGHRS, CDR2 YFSETQ. The CDR3 length is 15 residues. Written as DNA, the CDR3 is TGCGCCAGCAGCTTTAGCCTCTCTGGGGCCAACGTCCTGACTTTC. Its translation is CASSFSLSGANVLTF.

In DNA, the CDR3 is TGTGCCAGCAGACCGAGAGGTACCGGGGAGCTGTTTTTT. Its translation is CASRPRGTGELFF. The gene calls are TRBV6-6 and TRBJ2-2; D gene unclear. The germline V and J ends were trimmed by 6 bases and 5 bases, with 10 bases remaining between them. This CDR3 is built from 13 residues. From germline, CDR1 is MNHNY and CDR2 SVGAGI (reference sequence).

The V call is TRBV18, the J call TRBJ2-1; 7 bases align to TRBD2. With V trimmed by 5 bases and J by 8 bases, 12 bases remained unmatched. CDR1 and CDR2 from the germline V gene are KGHSH and LQKENI. The CDR3 is 15 residues long. In DNA, the CDR3 is TGTGCCAGCTCAACTCTAGCGGCCTGGAGGGATGAGCAGTTCTTC. Amino acids: CASSTLAAWRDEQFF. The complete variable domain, with remaining parts taken from reference TRBV18 and TRBJ2-1, reads NAGVMQNPRHLVRRRGQEARLRCSPMKGHSHVYWYRQLPEEGLKFMVYLQKENIIDESGMPKERFSAEFPKEGPSILRIQQVVRGDSAAYFCASSTLAAWRDEQFFGPGTRLTVL.

The chain links TRBV18 to TRBJ2-7; D not resolved. V lost 0 bases to trimming and J lost 3 bases, with 9 bases between them. From germline, CDR1 is KGHSH and CDR2 LQKENI. The CDR3 length is 14 residues. Here the CDR3 reads CASSPPSAVYEQYF. The CDR3 DNA follows: TGTGCCAGCTCACCACCGTCAGCAGTCTACGAGCAGTACTTC.

This clone has just one count. The CDR3 coding sequence is TGTGCCAGCAGCTTAGCTGGGGGGGCTGACTATGGCTACACCTTC. This gives the protein CASSLAGGADYGYTF. This sequence joins TRBV7-6 and TRBJ1-2, with D possibly being TRBD1 (6 bases). There are 15 residues in the CDR3. V dropped 0 bases and J dropped 3 bases, with 11 bases sitting between them. Germline assignment: CDR1 SGHVS and CDR2 FNYEAQ.

The gene calls are TRBV2 and TRBJ2-2; D may be TRBD2 (5 bases). V was shortened by 8 bases and J by 4 bases, with 17 bases between the two germline ends. The length of the CDR3 is 15 residues. Looked up from germline, CDR1 is SNHLY and CDR2 is FYNNEI. CDR3 sequence: CASSWRGKRTGELFF. CDR3 bases: TGTGCCAGCTCCTGGAGAGGGAAACGCACCGGGGAGCTGTTTTTT.

Written as DNA, the CDR3 is TGTGCCTGGAGTGTCTTCTATGGCACAGATACGCAGTATTTT. Translated, it gives CAWSVFYGTDTQYF. The chain couples TRBV30 to TRBJ2-3, with D uncertain. Germline CDR1 reads GTSNPN; CDR2 reads SVGIG (reference sequence). The CDR3 has 14 residues. V was clipped by 0 bases and J by 1 base, with 8 bases between them.

The V gene is TRBV7-9, the J gene TRBJ2-3; a possible D gene is TRBD1 (6 bases). Germline assignment: CDR1 SEHNR and CDR2 FQNEAQ (reference sequence). The CDR3 spans 13 residues. Trimming shortened V by 1 base and J by 10 bases, and 12 bases separated the two germline ends. Here the CDR3 DNA reads TGTGCCAGCAGCTTAGGCGGACAGCAGGCGCAGTATTTT. It yields the protein CASSLGGQQAQYF.

CDR3 in amino acids: CASSQVSTSGGYNEQFF. The CDR3 DNA reads TGTGCCAGCAGCCAAGTATCGACTAGCGGGGGTTACAATGAGCAGTTCTTC. This chain joins TRBV4-2 and TRBJ2-1, with 12 bases identical to TRBD2. The V gene's germline CDR1 is LGHNA and CDR2 YNFKEQ. The V segment lost 1 base and the J segment 4 bases; nucleotides outside the gene matches: 5. The CDR3 covers 17 residues.

The chain joins TRBV6-5 to TRBJ2-3; 7 bases line up with TRBD2. This CDR3 contains 13 residues. J lost 3 bases, V lost 7 bases, and 4 bases had no gene match. Germline assignment: CDR1 MNHEY and CDR2 SVGAGI. CDR3 DNA sequence: TGTGCCAGCAAAAACGGGGGGACAGATACGCAGTATTTT. It encodes CASKNGGTDTQYF.